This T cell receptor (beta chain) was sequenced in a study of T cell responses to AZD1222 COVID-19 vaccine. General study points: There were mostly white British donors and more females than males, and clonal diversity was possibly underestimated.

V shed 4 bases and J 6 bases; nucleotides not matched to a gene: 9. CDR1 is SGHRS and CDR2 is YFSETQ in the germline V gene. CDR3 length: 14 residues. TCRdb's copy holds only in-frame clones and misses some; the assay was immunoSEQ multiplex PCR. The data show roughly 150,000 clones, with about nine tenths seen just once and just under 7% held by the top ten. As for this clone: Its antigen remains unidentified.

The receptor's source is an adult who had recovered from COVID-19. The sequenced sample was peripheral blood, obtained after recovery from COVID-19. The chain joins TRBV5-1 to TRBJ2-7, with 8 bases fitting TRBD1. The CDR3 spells CASSPGQATGEQYF. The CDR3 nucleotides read TGCGCCAGCAGCCCGGGACAGGCCACGGGCGAGCAGTACTTC. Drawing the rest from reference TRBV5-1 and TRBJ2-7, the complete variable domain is KAGVTQTPRYLIKTRGQQVTLSCSPISGHRSVSWYQQTPGQGLQFLFEYFSETQRNKGNFPGRFSGRQFSNSRSEMNVSTLELGDSALYLCASSPGQATGEQYFGPGTRLTVT.